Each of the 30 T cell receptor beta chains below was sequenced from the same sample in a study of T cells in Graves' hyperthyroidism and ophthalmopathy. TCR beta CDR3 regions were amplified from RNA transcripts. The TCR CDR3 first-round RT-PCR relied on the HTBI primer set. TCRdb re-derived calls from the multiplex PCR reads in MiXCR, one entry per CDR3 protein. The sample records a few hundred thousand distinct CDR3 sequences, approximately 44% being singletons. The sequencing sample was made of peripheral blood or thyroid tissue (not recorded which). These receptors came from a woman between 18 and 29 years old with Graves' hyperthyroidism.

The CDR3 DNA is TGTGCCAGCAGCTTACACCCCCGAAGCGCCTTCTCTGGAAACACCATATATTTT. It codes for CASSLHPRSAFSGNTIYF. V and J are TRBV7-2 and TRBJ1-3; D ambiguous. Germline assignment: CDR1 SGHTA and CDR2 FQGNSA. Trimming removed 2 bases at V and 0 bases at J, with 17 bases between. CDR3 length equals 18 residues.

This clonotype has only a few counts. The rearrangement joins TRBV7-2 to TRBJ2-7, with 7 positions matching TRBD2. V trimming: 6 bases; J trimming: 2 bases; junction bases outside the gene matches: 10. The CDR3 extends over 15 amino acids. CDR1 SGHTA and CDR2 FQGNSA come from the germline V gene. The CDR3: CASRKQLAPTYEQYF. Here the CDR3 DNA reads TGTGCCAGCAGGAAACAACTAGCGCCTACCTACGAGCAGTACTTC.

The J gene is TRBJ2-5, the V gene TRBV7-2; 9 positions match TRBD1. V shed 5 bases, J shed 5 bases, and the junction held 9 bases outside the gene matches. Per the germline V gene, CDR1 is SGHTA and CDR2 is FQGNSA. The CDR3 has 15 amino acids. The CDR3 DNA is TGTGCCAGCAGCCCGGGGTCCGGGACAGGGGAGACCCAGTACTTC. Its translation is CASSPGSGTGETQYF.

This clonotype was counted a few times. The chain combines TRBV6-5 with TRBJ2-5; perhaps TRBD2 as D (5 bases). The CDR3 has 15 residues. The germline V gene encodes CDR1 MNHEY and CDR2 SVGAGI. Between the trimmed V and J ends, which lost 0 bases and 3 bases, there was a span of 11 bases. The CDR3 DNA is TGTGCCAGCAGTTACTCGAGTGGACTCAAAGAGACCCAGTACTTC. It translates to CASSYSSGLKETQYF.

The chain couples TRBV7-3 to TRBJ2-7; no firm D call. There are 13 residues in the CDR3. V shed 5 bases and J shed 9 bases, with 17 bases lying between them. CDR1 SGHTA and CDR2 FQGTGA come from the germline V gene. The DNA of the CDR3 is TGTGCCAGCAGCCCGAAGACGGACCAAAGGCAGTACTTC. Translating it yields CASSPKTDQRQYF.

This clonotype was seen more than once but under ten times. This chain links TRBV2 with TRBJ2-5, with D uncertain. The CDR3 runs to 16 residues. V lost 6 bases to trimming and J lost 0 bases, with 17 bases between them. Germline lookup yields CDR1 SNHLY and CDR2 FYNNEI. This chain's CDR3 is CASSLGAGPYQETQYF. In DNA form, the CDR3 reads TGTGCCAGCAGCTTGGGTGCAGGACCCTACCAAGAGACCCAGTACTTC.

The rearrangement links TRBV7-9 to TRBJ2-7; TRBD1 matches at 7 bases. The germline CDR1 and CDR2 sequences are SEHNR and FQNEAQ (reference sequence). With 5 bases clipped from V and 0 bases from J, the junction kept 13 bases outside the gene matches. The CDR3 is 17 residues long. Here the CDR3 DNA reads TGTGCCAGCAGCCCGTTCTCCGACAGGGAGAGCTCCTACGAGCAGTACTTC. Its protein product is CASSPFSDRESSYEQYF.

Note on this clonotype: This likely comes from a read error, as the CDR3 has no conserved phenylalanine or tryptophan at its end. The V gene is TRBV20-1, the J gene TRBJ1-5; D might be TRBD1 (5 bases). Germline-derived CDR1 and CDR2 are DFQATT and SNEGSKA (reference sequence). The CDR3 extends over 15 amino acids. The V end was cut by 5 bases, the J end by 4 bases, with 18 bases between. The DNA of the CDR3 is TGCAGTGCTTCACCTTCGGTAGGGGAGAATCAGCCCCAGCATCTT. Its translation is CSASPSVGENQPQHL.

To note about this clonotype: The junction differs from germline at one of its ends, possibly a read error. The CDR3 protein is CASSQLGLETQYF. The DNA for the CDR3 is TGCGCCAGCAGCCAACTGGGCCTGGAGACCCAGTACTTC. The chain links TRBV9 to TRBJ2-5; D ambiguous. The CDR3 is 13 amino acids. The germline V gene has CDR1 SGDLS and CDR2 YYNGEE.

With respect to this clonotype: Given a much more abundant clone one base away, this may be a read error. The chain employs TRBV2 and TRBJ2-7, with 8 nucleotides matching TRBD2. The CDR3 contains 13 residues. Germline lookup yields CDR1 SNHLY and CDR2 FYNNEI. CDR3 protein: CASTTGLAYEKYF. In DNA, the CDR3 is TGTGCCAGCACAACAGGACTAGCCTACGAGAAGTACTTC.

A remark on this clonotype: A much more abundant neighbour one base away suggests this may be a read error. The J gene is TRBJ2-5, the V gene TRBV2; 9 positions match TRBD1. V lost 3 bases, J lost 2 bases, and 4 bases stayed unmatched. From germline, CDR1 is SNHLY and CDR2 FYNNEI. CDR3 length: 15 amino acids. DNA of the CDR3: TGTGCCAGCAGTGATCCCGGGACAGGGCAAGAGACCCAGTACTTC. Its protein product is CASSDPGTGQETQYF.

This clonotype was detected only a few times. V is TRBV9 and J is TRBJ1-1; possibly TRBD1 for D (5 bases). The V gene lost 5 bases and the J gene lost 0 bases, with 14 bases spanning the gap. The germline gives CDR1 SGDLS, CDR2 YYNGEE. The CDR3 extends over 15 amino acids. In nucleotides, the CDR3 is TGTGCCAGCAGTGGCCTGACAGAGTTGAACACTGAAGCTTTCTTT. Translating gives CASSGLTELNTEAFF.

The CDR3 nucleotides read TGTGCCAGCTCACCACCGTCCGGACAACTAAACTATGGCTACACCTTC. This encodes CASSPPSGQLNYGYTF. The V and J genes are TRBV18 and TRBJ1-2; D may be TRBD1 (5 bases). CDR3 length: 16 amino acids. V gave up 0 bases and J gave up 2 bases, with 13 bases separating them. Germline values: CDR1 KGHSH, CDR2 LQKENI.

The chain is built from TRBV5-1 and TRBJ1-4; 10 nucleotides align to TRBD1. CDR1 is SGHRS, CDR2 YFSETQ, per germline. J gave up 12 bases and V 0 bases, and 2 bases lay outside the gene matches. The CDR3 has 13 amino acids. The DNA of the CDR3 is TGCGCCAGCAGCTTGGCGACAGGGGGCGAACTGTTTTTT. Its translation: CASSLATGGELFF. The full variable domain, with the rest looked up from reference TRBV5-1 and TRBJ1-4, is KAGVTQTPRYLIKTRGQQVTLSCSPISGHRSVSWYQQTPGQGLQFLFEYFSETQRNKGNFPGRFSGRQFSNSRSEMNVSTLELGDSALYLCASSLATGGELFFGSGTQLSVL.

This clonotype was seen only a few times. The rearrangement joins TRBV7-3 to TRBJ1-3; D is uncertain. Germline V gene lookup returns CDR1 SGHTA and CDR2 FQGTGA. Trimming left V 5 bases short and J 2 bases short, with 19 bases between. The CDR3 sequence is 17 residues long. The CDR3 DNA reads TGTGCCAGCAGCCCCATAGGTGGACCGGCCCCTGGAAACACCATATATTTT. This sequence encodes CASSPIGGPAPGNTIYF.

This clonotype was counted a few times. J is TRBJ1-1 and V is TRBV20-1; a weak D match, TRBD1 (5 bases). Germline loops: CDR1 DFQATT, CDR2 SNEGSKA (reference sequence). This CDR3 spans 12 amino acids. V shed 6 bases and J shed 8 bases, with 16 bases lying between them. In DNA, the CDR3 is TGCAGTGCAAGAACCGGGACGGAGGAAGCTTTCTTT. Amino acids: CSARTGTEEAFF.

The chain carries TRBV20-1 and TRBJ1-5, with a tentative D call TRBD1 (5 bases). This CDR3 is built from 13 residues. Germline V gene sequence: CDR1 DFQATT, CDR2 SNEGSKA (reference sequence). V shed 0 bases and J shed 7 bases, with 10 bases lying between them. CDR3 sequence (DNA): TGCAGTGCTAGAGACAGGGCCCCCCAGCCCCAGCATTTT. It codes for CSARDRAPQPQHF.

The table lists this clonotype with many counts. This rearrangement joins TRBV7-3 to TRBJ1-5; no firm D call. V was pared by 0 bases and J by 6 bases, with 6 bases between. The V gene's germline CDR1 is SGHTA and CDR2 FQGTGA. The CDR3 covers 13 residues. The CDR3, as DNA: TGTGCCAGCAGCTTAACTGAGGCTCAGCCCCAGCATTTT. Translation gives CASSLTEAQPQHF.

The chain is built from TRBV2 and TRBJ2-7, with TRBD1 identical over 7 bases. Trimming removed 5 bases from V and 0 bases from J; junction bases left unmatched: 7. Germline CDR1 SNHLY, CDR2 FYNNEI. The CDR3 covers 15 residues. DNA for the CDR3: TGTGCCAGCAGTAGTCGACAGGGACGCTCCTACGAGCAGTACTTC. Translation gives CASSSRQGRSYEQYF.

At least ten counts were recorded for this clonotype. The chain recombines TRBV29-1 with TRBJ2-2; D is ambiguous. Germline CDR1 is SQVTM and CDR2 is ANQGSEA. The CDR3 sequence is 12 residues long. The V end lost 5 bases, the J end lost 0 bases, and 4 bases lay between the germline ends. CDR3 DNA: TGCAGCGTTTTCACGAACACCGGGGAGCTGTTTTTT. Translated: CSVFTNTGELFF.

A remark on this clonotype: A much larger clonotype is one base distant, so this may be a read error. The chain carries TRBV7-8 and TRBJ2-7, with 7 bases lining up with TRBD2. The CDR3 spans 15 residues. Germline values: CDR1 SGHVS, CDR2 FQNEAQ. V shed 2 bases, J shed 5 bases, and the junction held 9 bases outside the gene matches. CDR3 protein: CASSLTAGRENEQYF. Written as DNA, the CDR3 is TGTGCCAGCAGCTTAACGGCAGGGAGGGAAAACGAGCAGTACTTC.

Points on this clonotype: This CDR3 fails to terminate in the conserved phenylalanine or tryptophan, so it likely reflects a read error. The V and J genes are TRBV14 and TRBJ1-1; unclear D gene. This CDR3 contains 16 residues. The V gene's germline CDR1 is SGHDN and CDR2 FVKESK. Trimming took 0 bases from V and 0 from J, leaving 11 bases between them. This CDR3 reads CASSQDRGIMNTEAFL. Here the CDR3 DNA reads TGTGCCAGCAGCCAAGACAGAGGGATCATGAACACTGAAGCTTTCCTT.

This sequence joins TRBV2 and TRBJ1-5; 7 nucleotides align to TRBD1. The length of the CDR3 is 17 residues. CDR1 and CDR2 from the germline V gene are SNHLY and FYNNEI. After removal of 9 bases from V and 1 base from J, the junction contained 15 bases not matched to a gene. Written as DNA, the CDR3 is TGTGCCAGTAGCCAAAGATCCGGGACAGTGAGCAATCAGCCCCAGCATTTT. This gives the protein CASSQRSGTVSNQPQHF.

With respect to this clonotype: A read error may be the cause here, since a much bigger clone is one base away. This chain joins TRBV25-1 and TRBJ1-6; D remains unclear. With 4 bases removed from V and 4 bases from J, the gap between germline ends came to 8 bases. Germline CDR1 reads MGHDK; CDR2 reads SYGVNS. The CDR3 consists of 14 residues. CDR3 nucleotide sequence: TGTGCCAGCAGTGCGGGATCATATAATTCACCCCTCCACTTT. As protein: CASSAGSYNSPLHF.

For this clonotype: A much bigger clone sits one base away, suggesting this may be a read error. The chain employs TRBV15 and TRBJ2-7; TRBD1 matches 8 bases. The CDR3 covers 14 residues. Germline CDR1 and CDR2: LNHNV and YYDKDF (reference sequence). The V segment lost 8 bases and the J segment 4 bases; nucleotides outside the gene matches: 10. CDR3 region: CATGTKDRVYEQYF. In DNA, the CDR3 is TGTGCCACCGGTACCAAGGACAGGGTTTACGAGCAGTACTTC.

Here the CDR3 reads CASSEIEGAQYF. The CDR3 DNA is TGTGCCAGCAGTGAGATAGAGGGGGCCCAGTACTTC. The chain uses TRBV25-1 and TRBJ2-5, with D tentatively TRBD1 (6 bases). The CDR3 contains 12 residues. The V and J ends lost 3 bases and 9 bases respectively, with 11 bases between them. Per the germline V gene, CDR1 is MGHDK and CDR2 is SYGVNS. Supplemented by reference TRBV25-1 and TRBJ2-5, the full variable domain reads EADIYQTPRYLVIGTGKKITLECSQTMGHDKMYWYQQDPGMELHLIHYSYGVNSTEKGDLSSESTVSRIRTEHFPLTLESARPSHTSQYLCASSEIEGAQYFGPGTRLLVL.

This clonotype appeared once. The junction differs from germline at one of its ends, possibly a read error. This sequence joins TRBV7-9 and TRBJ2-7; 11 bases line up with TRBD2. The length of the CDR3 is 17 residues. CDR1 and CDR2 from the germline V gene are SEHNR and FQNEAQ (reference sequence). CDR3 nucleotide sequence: TGCGCCAGCAGCCAAGTTCGGCTAGCGGGAGGAACCCACGAGCAGTACTTC. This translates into CASSQVRLAGGTHEQYF.

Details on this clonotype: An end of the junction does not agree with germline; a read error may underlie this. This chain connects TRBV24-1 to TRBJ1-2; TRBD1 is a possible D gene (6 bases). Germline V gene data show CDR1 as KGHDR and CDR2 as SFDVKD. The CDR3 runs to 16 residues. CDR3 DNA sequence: TGTGCCAGCAGTTCTCACGGGACACCTGATGGGCATGGCTACACCTTC. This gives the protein CASSSHGTPDGHGYTF.

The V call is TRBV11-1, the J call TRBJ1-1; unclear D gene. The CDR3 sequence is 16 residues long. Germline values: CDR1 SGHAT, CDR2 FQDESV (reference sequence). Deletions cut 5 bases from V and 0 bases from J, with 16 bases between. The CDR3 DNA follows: TGTGCCAGCAGCCTCCCTACCGGGGATATGAACACTGAAGCTTTCTTT. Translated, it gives CASSLPTGDMNTEAFF.

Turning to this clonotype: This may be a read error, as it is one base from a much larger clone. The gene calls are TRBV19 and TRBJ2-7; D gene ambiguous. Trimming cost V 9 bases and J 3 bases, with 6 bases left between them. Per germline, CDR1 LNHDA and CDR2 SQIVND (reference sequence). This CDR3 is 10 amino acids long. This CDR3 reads CARQIYEQYF. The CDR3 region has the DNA TGTGCCAGGCAGATCTACGAGCAGTACTTC.